This T cell receptor beta chain was captured by sequencing in a study of regulatory T cells in long-lasting Graves disease (dated by TCRdb to 2020 to 2022). Broadly, across the study: Persistent Graves' disease was defined as persistently positive TSH receptor autoantibodies together with antithyroid drug treatment for over 5 years. Patients with persistent Graves' disease were compared with patients with newly diagnosed Graves' disease using TCR sequencing and RNA sequencing of peripheral blood. The study took place in China and was registered as a clinical trial. A total of some 35 samples underwent TCR sequencing, from about 13 patients with persistent Graves' disease and 20 or so patients with newly diagnosed Graves' disease. On average, persistent Graves' disease patients in the clinical cohort had been on antithyroid drugs for about 10.3 years. Broader findings and caveats from the paper: The authors acknowledged the small sample size as a limitation that may reduce accuracy. A larger number of public clonotypes was shared among persistent patients (over 2,500) than among newly diagnosed patients (more than 850). Sequencing and analysis were restricted to the TCR beta chain. Peripheral blood alone was examined, since thyroid tissue, which constituted the primary lesion, could not be accessed. TRBV28, TRBJ1-2 and TRBJ2-5 were preferentially used in persistent disease, while TRBV20-1 and TRBJ2-1 were favored in newly diagnosed disease. Persistent Graves' disease patients showed lower TCR Shannon entropy and fewer highly expanded clones than newly diagnosed patients, suggesting clonal expansion.

Libraries came from multiplex PCR. This sample was sequenced with an Illumina HiSeq 4000. iRepertoire HTBI primers and Arm-PCR amplification of CDR3 regions were used to construct TCR beta libraries. Gel purification was performed on PCR products prior to sequencing. Turning to the authors' computational methods: Across samples, 60 to 80 TRBV and 12 to 15 TRBJ segments were identified and used for gene usage analysis of CDR3 amino acid clonotypes. COPE and FqMerger were used to merge filtered high-quality paired reads into contigs. BLAST was used to align contigs to the IMGT TRBV, TRBD and TRBJ reference genes, and CDR3 was defined following IMGT. Any clonotype with a frequency above 0.1% was classified as a highly expanded clone. Shannon entropy served as the measure of repertoire diversity, while the Gini coefficient captured V-J evenness. A clonotype was considered public if more than one individual shared it. The raw public data were reprocessed by TCRdb itself: fastp quality trimming at Q25, MiXCR clonotype calling, in-frame beta chains only. Rows matching on CDR3 protein sequence are summarized as one entry with the most common DNA and genes. The V and J calls follow TCRdb's processing rather than the paper's. The table for this sample lists 400,000 or so distinct CDR3 sequences; 20% of them were counted only once. 20% of the sample is held by the ten biggest clonotypes.

The CDR3 spans 18 residues, from the cysteine through the phenylalanine. The DNA shown is the 54-base CDR3, in frame from base 1. Looking up the germline V gene yields CDR1 SNHLY and CDR2 FYNNEI. V and J are truncated by 0 bases and 1 base respectively, leaving an intervening sequence of 19 bases. The time point label here, explained by the study, means: persistent/refractory GD, antithyroid drugs over 5 years with positive TRAb. For both TCR sequencing and RNA sequencing, RNA was extracted from PBMCs in TRIzol. The diagnosis of Graves' disease followed American Thyroid Association guidelines. Patients were recruited from an endocrinology department in Xi'an, China. From each patient, 7.5 to 10 milliliters of peripheral blood was collected into an EDTA anticoagulant tube. PBMCs were isolated by Ficoll Paque Plus density gradient separation without further T cell sorting. RNA quality was checked with an Agilent 2100 Bioanalyzer and agarose gel, and concentration with a NanoDrop 2000.

This clonotype was seen many times. What this receptor recognizes is not known. No qualities accompany the bases; no much larger clone lies one base away. The receptor's source is a female donor with Graves disease. Specimen: peripheral blood mononuclear cells (PBMCs), collected when the disease was refractory, from a patient treated with antithyroid drugs. The rearranged segments are TRBV2 and TRBJ2-7; a weak D assignment points to TRBD2 (6 bases agree). The encoded CDR3 is CASSEALRWDFESYEQYF. The bases read TGTGCCAGCAGTGAAGCGCTTCGATGGGACTTCGAATCCTACGAGCAGTACTTC.